These 8 T cell receptor beta chains were sequenced from one sample in a study of Ad26.COV2.S vaccination and SARS-CoV-2 variants. This table comes from immunoSEQ multiplex PCR, and its TCRdb copy is limited to in-frame clones, with some not included. This sample has about 180,000 clones, with around nine tenths found just once. The starting material was peripheral blood, obtained after recovery from COVID-19. Receptors originate from a human donor who had recovered from COVID-19.

This clone has a handful of counts. V is TRBV28 and J is TRBJ2-3; the match to TRBD2 covers 12 bases. With 2 bases clipped from V and 4 bases from J, the junction kept 4 bases outside the gene matches. Germline CDR1 is MDHEN and CDR2 is SYDVKM. The CDR3 is 16 residues long. CDR3 DNA sequence: TGTGCCAGCAGTTTAGCGGCTAGCGGGAGGGCAGATACGCAGTATTTT. Amino acid sequence: CASSLAASGRADTQYF.

A note on this clone: This specimen includes other DNA sequences encoding the same CDR3. The chain recombines TRBV30 with TRBJ1-6, with D maybe TRBD1 (6 bases). Germline values: CDR1 GTSNPN, CDR2 SVGIG (reference sequence). Trimming took off 3 bases at V and 7 bases at J, with 7 bases between the two ends. The CDR3 is 12 amino acids. CDR3 amino acids: CAWRRGNSPLHF. CDR3 nucleotide sequence: TGTGCCTGGAGAAGGGGGAATTCACCCCTCCACTTT.

The chain employs TRBV10-3 and TRBJ1-2; tentatively, D is TRBD1 (5 bases). Trimming took off 2 bases at V and 9 bases at J, with 19 bases between the two ends. The CDR3 spans 15 residues. Looked up from germline, CDR1 is ENHRY and CDR2 is SYGVKD. The CDR3 region has the DNA TGTGCCATCAGTGAGCCTAGACAGTCGACTGTGAGCTACACCTTC. This translates into CAISEPRQSTVSYTF.

This chain joins TRBV4-2 and TRBJ2-5; 12 bases align to TRBD2. The V and J ends lost 7 bases and 5 bases, in that order; junction bases with no gene match: 8. CDR1 LGHNA and CDR2 YNFKEQ come from the germline V gene. The CDR3 is 15 residues long. The CDR3 protein is CASTLLAGGMETQYF. For the CDR3, the DNA is TGTGCCAGCACTTTACTAGCGGGGGGTATGGAGACCCAGTACTTC.

The rearrangement links TRBV14 to TRBJ2-7; D possibly uses TRBD1 or TRBD2 (5 bases each). V was pared by 4 bases and J by 6 bases, with 16 bases between. The CDR3 covers 14 residues. Germline CDR1 reads SGHDN; CDR2 reads FVKESK. Here the CDR3 DNA reads TGTGCCAGCAGCCCGAGGGTATATGGGGGCGAGCAGTACTTC. Translated, it gives CASSPRVYGGEQYF.

The chain recombines TRBV6-5 with TRBJ1-1, with a possible D match to TRBD1 (6 bases). This CDR3 region has 12 residues. Trimming removed 10 bases from V and 4 bases from J, with 13 bases in between. Germline V gives CDR1 MNHEY, CDR2 SVGAGI. In DNA form, the CDR3 reads TGTGCCAACAGGGACCTCGTCACTGAAGCTTTCTTT. Amino acids: CANRDLVTEAFF.

This clone was picked up a small number of times. The J gene is TRBJ1-2, the V gene TRBV15; no definite D call. Germline V gene data show CDR1 as LNHNV and CDR2 as YYDKDF (reference sequence). The CDR3 covers 16 residues. V lost 4 bases and J 4 bases, leaving 19 bases between the germline ends. The CDR3 spells CATSKSFGTEIYGYTF. CDR3 bases: TGTGCCACCAGCAAATCGTTCGGTACGGAAATCTATGGCTACACCTTC.

The chain recombines TRBV7-2 with TRBJ2-5, with 8 bases matching TRBD2. The CDR3 is 15 residues long. Germline CDR1 and CDR2: SGHTA and FQGNSA. Trimming took 2 bases from V and 1 from J; bases not matched to a gene: 3. The CDR3 loop is CASSLRGGTQETQYF. CDR3 coding DNA: TGTGCCAGCAGCTTACGCGGGGGGACCCAAGAGACCCAGTACTTC.